One sample yielded the 32 T cell receptor beta chains listed below, sequenced in a study of shared clonotypes between healthy human individuals. Only CD45RO-negative cells positively selected for CCR7 counted as naive CD8 cells, so terminally differentiated effector memory CD45RA+ cells were excluded. The table came from immunoSEQ multiplex PCR; TCRdb's copy has only in-frame clones and leaves some out. The table includes about 2.1 million clones, over 85% detected once. Material: naive CD8+ T cells from PBMCs. These receptors came from a man aged 18 to 29 in good health. Some clones in this sample may be carry-over from other donors' samples.

The chain joins TRBV7-2 to TRBJ2-1; a possible D gene is TRBD2 (6 bases). The V gene lost 3 bases and the J gene lost 6 bases, with 12 bases spanning the gap. The CDR3 extends over 14 amino acids. Germline CDR1 SGHTA, CDR2 FQGNSA. The CDR3 nucleotides read TGTGCCAGCAGCTTGGAGGGTGCGGTCAATGAGCAGTTCTTC. This encodes CASSLEGAVNEQFF.

This rearrangement joins TRBV5-1 to TRBJ2-3, with 8 bases matching TRBD2. Unmatched junction bases numbered 14, after V lost 1 base and J lost 4 bases. Germline-derived CDR1 and CDR2 are SGHRS and YFSETQ. The CDR3 covers 18 residues. CDR3 sequence reads: CASSLSPVREGRSDTQYF. The CDR3 DNA follows: TGCGCCAGCAGCTTGTCGCCAGTCCGGGAGGGCCGATCAGATACGCAGTATTTT. Based on the CDR3 plus reference TRBV5-1 and TRBJ2-3, the full variable domain is KAGVTQTPRYLIKTRGQQVTLSCSPISGHRSVSWYQQTPGQGLQFLFEYFSETQRNKGNFPGRFSGRQFSNSRSEMNVSTLELGDSALYLCASSLSPVREGRSDTQYFGPGTRLTVL.

The chain links TRBV29-1 to TRBJ1-1; D is ambiguous. Germline CDR1 SQVTM, CDR2 ANQGSEA. Between the trimmed V and J ends, which lost 3 bases and 0 bases, there was a span of 14 bases. The CDR3 loop spans 15 amino acids. CDR3 nucleotides: TGCAGCGTTGAGATTCCGCGGACCCTGAACACTGAAGCTTTCTTT. Translation: CSVEIPRTLNTEAFF.

This clone was seen a single time. The gene calls are TRBV18 and TRBJ2-6; 8 bases fit TRBD1. Per the germline V gene, CDR1 is KGHSH and CDR2 is LQKENI. The J segment lost 0 bases and the V segment lost 6 bases, leaving 7 bases of the junction unmatched. The CDR3 spans 17 residues. The CDR3 region has the DNA TGTGCCAGCTCCCCAAACAGGGGGGTCTCTGGGGCCAACGTCCTGACTTTC. Translation: CASSPNRGVSGANVLTF.

The V and J genes are TRBV30 and TRBJ2-1; no firm D call. The CDR3 spans 13 residues. The germline V gene encodes CDR1 GTSNPN and CDR2 SVGIG (reference sequence). The V and J ends lost 4 bases and 7 bases respectively, with 14 bases between them. CDR3 coding DNA: TGTGCCTGGACCCGGATCGTCCATAATGAGCAGTTCTTC. Translated, it gives CAWTRIVHNEQFF.

The rearrangement uses TRBV7-9 and TRBJ2-1; D may be TRBD1 (6 bases). The CDR3 is made up of 18 amino acids. CDR1 is SEHNR and CDR2 is FQNEAQ in the germline V gene (reference sequence). V was clipped by 7 bases and J by 0 bases, with 22 bases between them. The CDR3 reads CASTRWNPGQVSYNEQFF. In DNA form, the CDR3 reads TGTGCCAGCACACGATGGAATCCGGGACAAGTCTCCTACAATGAGCAGTTCTTC.

The chain is built from TRBV7-9 and TRBJ2-1; 13 bases map to TRBD2. This CDR3 comprises 19 residues. Germline V gene data show CDR1 as SEHNR and CDR2 as FQNEAQ (reference sequence). Losses at the gene ends were 1 base for V and 0 bases for J; bases not matched to a gene: 6. The CDR3 here is CASSLGTSGSTRSYNEQFF. DNA of the CDR3: TGTGCCAGCAGCTTAGGGACTAGCGGGAGTACTCGCTCCTACAATGAGCAGTTCTTC.

CDR3 amino acids: CSARFSHEQFF. CDR3 nucleotides: TGCAGTGCTAGGTTCAGCCATGAGCAGTTCTTC. The gene calls are TRBV20-1 and TRBJ2-1; D gene unclear. With 3 bases removed from V and 8 bases from J, the gap between germline ends came to 8 bases. There are 11 residues in the CDR3. CDR1 is DFQATT, CDR2 SNEGSKA, per germline (reference sequence).

This rearrangement joins TRBV28 to TRBJ1-2; 7 bases map to TRBD1. V lost 4 bases and J lost 3; bases outside the gene matches: 11. This CDR3 region has 16 residues. CDR1 and CDR2 (germline): MDHEN, SYDVKM. The CDR3 DNA follows: TGTGCCAGCAGTTCCAACCATATGACAGGGTACTATGGCTACACCTTC. This encodes CASSSNHMTGYYGYTF.

The gene calls are TRBV11-3 and TRBJ1-5, with 7 bases identical to TRBD1. V gave up 5 bases and J gave up 2 bases; unmatched junction bases: 6. Germline assignment: CDR1 SGHNT and CDR2 YENEEA. The CDR3 covers 15 residues. The CDR3, as DNA: TGTGCCAGCAGCCGAGGACAGGTTGGCAATCAGCCCCAGCATTTT. Residues: CASSRGQVGNQPQHF.

The CDR3 loop reads CASSLGQVVEQYF. CDR3 DNA: TGTGCCAGCAGCTTGGGACAGGTCGTCGAGCAGTACTTC. The chain uses TRBV5-6 and TRBJ2-7; weak D call: TRBD1 (6 bases). The germline CDR1 and CDR2 sequences are SGHDT and YYEEEE. V shed 0 bases and J shed 6 bases, with 10 bases lying between them. The CDR3 totals 13 residues.

The chain employs TRBV10-2 and TRBJ1-5, with D maybe TRBD1 (5 bases). The CDR3 length is 15 residues. Germline V CDR1 and CDR2: WSHSY, SAAADI. V lost 3 bases and J 3 bases, leaving 12 bases between the germline ends. This CDR3 reads CASSERGAYNQPQHF. CDR3 coding DNA: TGCGCCAGCAGTGAAAGAGGGGCCTACAATCAGCCCCAGCATTTT.

V is TRBV30 and J is TRBJ2-5, with TRBD2 as a possible D gene (6 bases). Germline-derived CDR1 and CDR2 are GTSNPN and SVGIG (reference sequence). The CDR3 length is 12 residues. The V end was cut by 8 bases, the J end by 7 bases, with 17 bases between. The CDR3 region has the DNA TGTGCCCCGAGGGTCGGGGGAGGGACCCAGTACTTC. Translated, it gives CAPRVGGGTQYF.

This chain joins TRBV5-1 and TRBJ1-1; no reliable D call. This CDR3 is 13 amino acids long. Trimming removed 0 bases from V and 4 bases from J, with 7 bases in between. The V gene's germline CDR1 is SGHRS and CDR2 YFSETQ. The CDR3 sequence: CASSLASPTEAFF. The CDR3 DNA reads TGCGCCAGCAGCTTGGCGTCCCCCACTGAAGCTTTCTTT.

J is TRBJ2-2 and V is TRBV30; 7 bases are a match to TRBD1. With 3 bases clipped from V and 8 bases from J, the junction kept 18 bases outside the gene matches. The CDR3 runs 17 residues. In germline, CDR1 is GTSNPN, CDR2 SVGIG (reference sequence). CDR3 residues: CAWRFTHRQGFGGELFF. For the CDR3, the DNA is TGTGCCTGGAGATTTACCCACCGACAGGGCTTCGGTGGGGAGCTGTTTTTT.

The chain couples TRBV9 to TRBJ1-3; D might be TRBD1 (5 bases). CDR1 and CDR2 (germline): SGDLS, YYNGEE. V lost 0 bases to trimming and J lost 0 bases, with 13 bases between them. This CDR3 contains 17 residues. The CDR3 loop reads CASSVVGAEYSGNTIYF. In DNA, the CDR3 is TGTGCCAGCAGCGTAGTAGGGGCCGAGTACTCTGGAAACACCATATATTTT.

V is TRBV13 and J is TRBJ2-7, with TRBD1 identical over 12 bases. CDR1 and CDR2 (germline): PRHDT, FYEKMQ (reference sequence). The ends lost 5 bases at V and 6 bases at J; junction bases unmatched: 8. The CDR3 runs to 15 residues. CDR3 loop: CASSPPGTGGREQYF. CDR3 DNA: TGTGCCAGCAGCCCTCCCGGGACAGGGGGCCGCGAGCAGTACTTC. Complete variable domain (other parts from reference TRBV13 and TRBJ2-7): AAGVIQSPRHLIKEKRETATLKCYPIPRHDTVYWYQQGPGQDPQFLISFYEKMQSDKGSIPDRFSAQQFSDYHSELNMSSLELGDSALYFCASSPPGTGGREQYFGPGTRLTVT.

This clone was found once. V and J are TRBV5-6 and TRBJ2-5; D is undetermined. The V gene lost 0 bases and the J gene lost 4 bases, with 10 bases spanning the gap. Germline V CDR1 and CDR2: SGHDT, YYEEEE. This CDR3 is 14 amino acids long. CDR3 bases: TGTGCCAGCAGCTTGGGGGGTATTGGAGAGACCCAGTACTTC. Amino acids: CASSLGGIGETQYF. Full variable domain (missing parts from reference TRBV5-6 and TRBJ2-5): DAGVTQSPTHLIKTRGQQVTLRCSPKSGHDTVSWYQQALGQGPQFIFQYYEEEERQRGNFPDRFSGHQFPNYSSELNVNALLLGDSALYLCASSLGGIGETQYFGPGTRLLVL.

This chain connects TRBV4-3 to TRBJ2-5, with a weak D call TRBD2 (6 bases). With 1 base removed from V and 7 bases from J, the gap between germline ends came to 16 bases. The germline CDR1 and CDR2 sequences are LGHNA and YSLEER. The CDR3 contains 15 residues. The CDR3 spells CASSQAVGGVATQYF. DNA for the CDR3: TGCGCCAGCAGCCAAGCTGTTGGCGGGGTTGCGACCCAGTACTTC.

V usage is TRBV30 and J usage is TRBJ2-7; unclear D gene. CDR3 length: 14 residues. V lost 0 bases and J 3 bases, leaving 12 bases between the germline ends. In germline, CDR1 is GTSNPN, CDR2 SVGIG (reference sequence). DNA of the CDR3: TGTGCCTGGAGTGTACTCCACGAAGACTACGAGCAGTACTTC. It encodes CAWSVLHEDYEQYF.

The chain joins TRBV11-2 to TRBJ1-1; the match to TRBD1 covers 9 bases. With 3 bases clipped from V and 5 bases from J, the junction kept 7 bases outside the gene matches. CDR1 is SGHAT and CDR2 is FQNNGV in the germline V gene. The CDR3 extends over 15 amino acids. The CDR3 DNA sequence: TGTGCCAGCAGCTTCTGGGACAGGGTGGGAACTGAAGCTTTCTTT. Translating gives CASSFWDRVGTEAFF.

This chain joins TRBV28 and TRBJ2-7; TRBD2 agrees at 8 bases. The CDR3 is made up of 15 amino acids. V trimming: 7 bases; J trimming: 4 bases; junction bases outside the gene matches: 12. The germline CDR1 and CDR2 sequences are MDHEN and SYDVKM. CDR3: CASKAHSGNTYEQYF. CDR3 DNA: TGTGCCAGCAAAGCTCATAGCGGGAATACGTACGAGCAGTACTTC.

DNA of the CDR3: TGTGCCAGCTCACCGGAAATGGGGTCGGGCACTGAAGCTTTCTTT. Residues: CASSPEMGSGTEAFF. This rearrangement joins TRBV18 to TRBJ1-1, with unresolved D. V lost 3 bases and J lost 4, with 15 bases in between. In germline, CDR1 is KGHSH, CDR2 LQKENI. The CDR3 consists of 15 residues. Filled out from reference TRBV18 and TRBJ1-1, the complete variable domain reads NAGVMQNPRHLVRRRGQEARLRCSPMKGHSHVYWYRQLPEEGLKFMVYLQKENIIDESGMPKERFSAEFPKEGPSILRIQQVVRGDSAAYFCASSPEMGSGTEAFFGQGTRLTVV.

The sample holds one count of this clone. Other DNA sequences in the sample encode the same CDR3. The chain recombines TRBV6-6 with TRBJ2-3; D unclear. Germline loops: CDR1 MNHNY, CDR2 SVGAGI (reference sequence). The CDR3 contains 13 residues. Trimming took off 1 base at V and 2 bases at J, with 4 bases between the two ends. The chain's CDR3 is CASSYLSTDTQYF. The CDR3, as DNA: TGTGCCAGCAGTTACTTGTCCACAGATACGCAGTATTTT.

CDR3 loop: CASSLQPSNEQFF. Written as DNA, the CDR3 is TGTGCCAGCAGCTTACAGCCCTCCAATGAGCAGTTCTTC. The V and J genes are TRBV13 and TRBJ2-1, with no clear D. V shed 2 bases and J shed 6 bases, with 8 bases lying between them. This CDR3 spans 13 amino acids. Looked up from germline, CDR1 is PRHDT and CDR2 is FYEKMQ (reference sequence).

The gene calls are TRBV29-1 and TRBJ2-7; 8 bases are shared with TRBD1. The CDR3 has 14 amino acids. The V gene's germline CDR1 is SQVTM and CDR2 ANQGSEA. V shed 6 bases, J shed 0 bases, and the junction held 7 bases outside the gene matches. For the CDR3, the DNA is TGCAGCGTCGGTGGGACAGGCAGCTCCTACGAGCAGTACTTC. It encodes CSVGGTGSSYEQYF.

This clone has a single count. The genes are TRBV6-1 and TRBJ2-7; 9 nucleotides line up with TRBD1. The V and J ends lost 8 bases and 0 bases, in that order; junction bases with no gene match: 5. CDR1 is MNHNS, CDR2 SASEGT, per germline. The CDR3 extends over 14 amino acids. CDR3 sequence reads: CASPRDRASYEQYF. The CDR3 DNA is TGTGCCAGCCCTCGGGACAGGGCCTCCTACGAGCAGTACTTC.

The rearrangement uses TRBV7-6 and TRBJ2-3, with 8 positions matching TRBD2. The V and J ends lost 3 bases and 2 bases, in that order; junction bases with no gene match: 7. This CDR3 comprises 16 residues. CDR1 is SGHVS, CDR2 FNYEAQ, per germline. CDR3 sequence (DNA): TGTGCCAGCAGCTTCGTCACTAGCGGTCCCACAGATACGCAGTATTTT. This sequence encodes CASSFVTSGPTDTQYF.

V gene TRBV10-3 combines with J gene TRBJ2-1, with D maybe TRBD2 (6 bases). Germline V gene sequence: CDR1 ENHRY, CDR2 SYGVKD. V was shortened by 4 bases and J by 0 bases, with 13 bases between the two germline ends. There are 16 residues in the CDR3. CDR3 in amino acids: CAISGGEIASYNEQFF. The CDR3 region has the DNA TGTGCCATCAGTGGGGGGGAGATTGCCTCCTACAATGAGCAGTTCTTC.

As regards this clone: Other DNA variants within this sample encode the same CDR3. The V gene is TRBV5-6, the J gene TRBJ2-7; 8 nucleotides match TRBD1. The CDR3 loop spans 14 amino acids. V dropped 5 bases and J dropped 3; count of bases not matched to a gene: 7. The germline V gene encodes CDR1 SGHDT and CDR2 YYEEEE. The CDR3 sequence is CASSFGTGGYEQYF. The CDR3 nucleotides read TGTGCCAGCAGTTTCGGGACAGGTGGCTACGAGCAGTACTTC.

The chain is built from TRBV7-9 and TRBJ2-5; TRBD1 matches 11 bases. The trim removed 2 bases at V and 4 bases at J, leaving 6 bases unmatched. Germline V CDR1 and CDR2: SEHNR, FQNEAQ (reference sequence). The CDR3 is made up of 16 amino acids. In DNA, the CDR3 is TGTGCCAGCAGCTTATTGGACAGGGGGCGCGGAGAGACCCAGTACTTC. Translation: CASSLLDRGRGETQYF.

As regards this clone: Other DNA sequences from this sample encode an identical CDR3 as well. The V gene is TRBV9, the J gene TRBJ2-2; D remains ambiguous. Trimming took 0 bases from V and 6 from J, leaving 6 bases between them. CDR1 and CDR2 from the germline V gene are SGDLS and YYNGEE. The CDR3 length is 13 residues. The CDR3 coding sequence is TGTGCCAGCAGCGTAGATGGGGCCGGGGAGCTGTTTTTT. The encoded protein is CASSVDGAGELFF.